Below, 24 T cell receptor beta chains from the same sample are listed, as sequenced in a study of spatial heterogeneity in lung cancer. Documented time point: blood at routine non-recurrence follow-up after resection. No cell sorting; template was whole RNA from tumor, lung tissue or PBMC. TCRdb re-called the 5' RACE reads with MiXCR, one entry per CDR3 protein. The table includes about 120,000 distinct CDR3 sequences, 10% to 15% detected once. The sequencing used PBMCs, collected at follow-up. The receptors were gathered from a male donor with early-stage non-small cell lung cancer.

This clonotype was counted many times. The rearrangement uses TRBV20-1 and TRBJ1-5; no clear D. The CDR3 contains 11 residues. V was shortened by 0 bases and J by 14 bases, with 11 bases between the two germline ends. The germline CDR1 and CDR2 sequences are DFQATT and SNEGSKA (reference sequence). DNA of the CDR3: TGCAGTGCTAGAGATGTGCTTACCAAGCATTTT. It yields the protein CSARDVLTKHF.

This clonotype was detected ten times or more. V gene TRBV3-1 combines with J gene TRBJ2-7; tentatively, D is TRBD1 (5 bases). Germline V lookup: CDR1 LGHDT, CDR2 YNNKEL (reference sequence). Trimming stripped 4 bases from V and 0 bases from J, with 7 bases between. CDR3 length equals 13 residues. CDR3 residues: CASSRGISYEQYF. The CDR3 DNA follows: TGTGCCAGCAGCCGGGGCATCTCCTACGAGCAGTACTTC.

This clonotype showed up just a few times. The chain carries TRBV18 and TRBJ2-6, with 7 nucleotides matching TRBD1. Germline V gene lookup returns CDR1 KGHSH and CDR2 LQKENI. V lost 3 bases, J lost 2 bases, and 10 bases stayed unmatched. The CDR3 contains 18 residues. The CDR3 DNA follows: TGTGCCAGCTCACCCCGCGACAGGGTGGCTCCTGGGGCCAACGTCCTGACTTTC. This gives the protein CASSPRDRVAPGANVLTF.

V gene TRBV28 combines with J gene TRBJ2-1, with unresolved D. V lost 5 bases to trimming and J lost 9 bases, with 8 bases between them. The CDR3 sequence is 11 residues long. CDR1 is MDHEN and CDR2 is SYDVKM in the germline V gene. CDR3: CASSTRIEQFF. The CDR3, as DNA: TGTGCCAGCAGTACCCGAATTGAGCAGTTCTTC.

This clonotype was found a few times. The J gene is TRBJ2-7, the V gene TRBV5-4; 11 bases fit TRBD1. Germline CDR1 is SGHNT and CDR2 is YYREEE (reference sequence). With V trimmed by 0 bases and J by 3 bases, 2 bases remained unmatched. The CDR3 length is 15 residues. The CDR3 spells CASSLAGTGGYEQYF. The CDR3 DNA is TGTGCCAGCAGCTTGGCCGGGACAGGGGGCTACGAGCAGTACTTC.

A few counts support this clonotype. The J gene is TRBJ2-5, the V gene TRBV10-3, with 8 bases that match TRBD1. Germline CDR1 ENHRY, CDR2 SYGVKD. This CDR3 region has 13 residues. V lost 10 bases to trimming and J lost 3 bases; unmatched junction nucleotides: 7. The CDR3 here is CATRQGSEETQYF. The CDR3 coding sequence is TGTGCCACGAGACAGGGGAGTGAAGAGACCCAGTACTTC.

J is TRBJ1-3 and V is TRBV7-9; D is ambiguous. Germline V gene data show CDR1 as SEHNR and CDR2 as FQNEAQ (reference sequence). There are 15 residues in the CDR3. The germline V and J ends were trimmed by 3 bases and 4 bases, with 13 bases remaining between them. CDR3: CASSLDVSSGNTIYF. In DNA, the CDR3 is TGTGCCAGCAGCTTGGATGTCTCATCAGGAAACACCATATATTTT.

CDR3 sequence reads: CATSAGSRSTDTQYF. The DNA for the CDR3 is TGTGCCACCAGTGCCGGGAGCCGAAGCACAGATACGCAGTATTTT. The chain employs TRBV24-1 and TRBJ2-3; tentative D call: TRBD2 (6 bases). Germline assignment: CDR1 KGHDR and CDR2 SFDVKD. CDR3 size: 15 residues. Deletions cut 5 bases from V and 0 bases from J, with 11 bases between.

The sample holds a few counts of this clonotype. This chain connects TRBV3-1 to TRBJ2-1; TRBD1 is a possible D gene (5 bases). This CDR3 contains 13 residues. The germline V gene has CDR1 LGHDT and CDR2 YNNKEL (reference sequence). Trimming shortened V by 7 bases and J by 9 bases, and 16 bases separated the two germline ends. CDR3 sequence (DNA): TGTGCCAGCACCAGGGCAGGTTCGAGTGAGCAGTTCTTC. Translated, it gives CASTRAGSSEQFF.

This chain links TRBV7-3 with TRBJ2-3; tentative D call: TRBD1 (6 bases). The CDR3 sequence is 16 residues long. V was pared by 1 base and J by 3 bases, with 14 bases between. Germline CDR1 and CDR2: SGHTA and FQGTGA. For the CDR3, the DNA is TGTGCCAGCAGCTTAAAAGGTTCCGGGACAACAGATACGCAGTATTTT. As protein: CASSLKGSGTTDTQYF.

This clonotype was found a few times. J is TRBJ1-4 and V is TRBV7-2, with 8 bases fitting TRBD1. With 4 bases clipped from V and 8 bases from J, the junction kept 3 bases outside the gene matches. The germline V gene encodes CDR1 SGHTA and CDR2 FQGNSA. CDR3 size: 13 residues. In DNA form, the CDR3 reads TGTGCCAGCAGCTACCGGACAGGGGAAAAACTGTTTTTT. Protein: CASSYRTGEKLFF.

This clonotype was detected many times. The J gene is TRBJ2-3, the V gene TRBV7-9, with TRBD2 as a possible D gene (6 bases). The CDR3 extends over 13 amino acids. The germline CDR1 and CDR2 sequences are SEHNR and FQNEAQ (reference sequence). V was pared by 5 bases and J by 9 bases, with 15 bases between. The CDR3 nucleotides read TGTGCCAGCAGCGGAGGGCGGTCGACCACGCAGTATTTT. Translation: CASSGGRSTTQYF.

This clonotype was counted only a few times. This chain joins TRBV27 and TRBJ2-2; 14 bases are a match to TRBD2. Germline V gene sequence: CDR1 MNHEY, CDR2 SMNVEV (reference sequence). Losses at the gene ends were 5 bases for V and 3 bases for J; bases not matched to a gene: 11. The length of the CDR3 is 19 residues. The CDR3 DNA follows: TGTGCCAGCAGTACCCGACTAGCGGGGGGGCCGTCCGACACCGGGGAGCTGTTTTTT. This sequence encodes CASSTRLAGGPSDTGELFF.

This clonotype was detected a few times. CDR3: CASSPYPPSNQPQHF. The CDR3 DNA reads as TGTGCCAGTAGTCCCTACCCCCCGAGCAATCAGCCCCAGCATTTT. The rearrangement joins TRBV19 to TRBJ1-5; D not certain. Germline assignment: CDR1 LNHDA and CDR2 SQIVND (reference sequence). V was cut by 5 bases and J by 1 base, with 12 bases left in between. The CDR3 length is 15 residues.

This chain connects TRBV6-5 to TRBJ2-5, with no clear D. The germline V gene has CDR1 MNHEY and CDR2 SVGAGI. Between the trimmed V and J ends, which lost 0 bases and 1 base, there was a span of 9 bases. This CDR3 spans 15 amino acids. The CDR3 loop is CASSYSLGSQETQYF. Written as DNA, the CDR3 is TGTGCCAGCAGTTACTCCCTCGGGTCCCAAGAGACCCAGTACTTC.

This clonotype was recorded many times. The V gene is TRBV7-6, the J gene TRBJ2-7, with 9 bases matching TRBD1. The CDR3 sequence is 16 residues long. Trimming at V came to 4 bases and at J to 1 base, leaving 8 bases not matched to a gene. CDR1 is SGHVS and CDR2 is FNYEAQ in the germline V gene. CDR3 sequence: CASSSQGQGWSYEQYF. The CDR3 DNA is TGTGCCAGCAGCTCCCAGGGACAGGGTTGGTCCTACGAGCAGTACTTC. The full variable domain, with the rest looked up from reference TRBV7-6 and TRBJ2-7, is GAGVSQSPRYKVTKRGQDVALRCDPISGHVSLYWYRQALGQGPEFLTYFNYEAQQDKSGLPNDRFSAERPEGSISTLTIQRTEQRDSAMYRCASSSQGQGWSYEQYFGPGTRLTVT.

The V call is TRBV12-3 or TRBV12-4, the J call TRBJ1-1; D is undetermined. The CDR3 consists of 12 residues. Trimming left V 6 bases short and J 5 bases short, with 10 bases between. DNA of the CDR3: TGTGCCAGCAGCTTCGGGTGGACTGAAGCTTTCTTT. Translated, it gives CASSFGWTEAFF.

The rearrangement uses TRBV7-4 and TRBJ2-3, with 7 bases identical to TRBD1. Germline V CDR1 and CDR2: SGHVT, SQSDAQ. Germline trimming cut 5 bases from V and 5 bases from J; bases unmatched to any gene: 10. The CDR3 spans 15 residues. CDR3 amino acids: CASSRSGQRIDTQYF. DNA for the CDR3: TGTGCCAGCAGCCGTTCGGGACAGAGGATAGATACGCAGTATTTT.

Of note for this clonotype: This may come from a read error, since a much larger clone is one base off. The rearrangement uses TRBV27 and TRBJ1-3; D might be TRBD1 (5 bases). The CDR3 length is 17 residues. Germline V CDR1 and CDR2: MNHEY, SMNVEV (reference sequence). The CDR3 here is CANSSHPGGLGGNTIYF. The CDR3 DNA reads as TGTGCCAACAGTTCCCATCCCGGGGGATTGGGAGGAAACACCATATATTTT.

In this sample, this clonotype turned up many times. This chain links TRBV20-1 with TRBJ2-4, with TRBD1 as a possible D gene (5 bases). V was trimmed by 1 base and J by 0 bases, leaving 10 bases between them. This CDR3 is built from 15 residues. CDR1 and CDR2 (germline): DFQATT, SNEGSKA (reference sequence). Here the CDR3 DNA reads TGCAGTGCTAGAGCCGAGACAGTAGCCAAAAACATTCAGTACTTC. This encodes CSARAETVAKNIQYF.

This chain connects TRBV7-4 to TRBJ2-2; possible D gene TRBD1, 6 bases. The CDR3 is made up of 14 amino acids. Looked up from germline, CDR1 is SGHVT and CDR2 is SQSDAQ. The germline V and J ends were trimmed by 6 bases and 2 bases, with 10 bases remaining between them. DNA of the CDR3: TGTGCCAGCAGACCAGGGGCAAACACCGGGGAGCTGTTTTTT. Residues: CASRPGANTGELFF.

This clonotype was seen a few times. The V gene is TRBV24-1, the J gene TRBJ2-3, with TRBD1 identical over 8 bases. V shed 1 base, J shed 7 bases, and the junction held 6 bases outside the gene matches. Germline V gene data show CDR1 as KGHDR and CDR2 as SFDVKD. The CDR3 is made up of 15 amino acids. CDR3 sequence (DNA): TGTGCCACCAGTGATTTCGCAGGGGGCGGATATACGCAGTATTTT. Translation gives CATSDFAGGGYTQYF.

Ten or more counts support this clonotype. The chain employs TRBV29-1 and TRBJ2-5; the D gene is possibly TRBD2 (6 bases). V was cut by 3 bases and J by 4 bases, with 12 bases left in between. This CDR3 spans 13 amino acids. Germline assignment: CDR1 SQVTM and CDR2 ANQGSEA. This chain's CDR3 is CSVDWGTSETQYF. In DNA form, the CDR3 reads TGCAGCGTTGATTGGGGGACTTCAGAGACCCAGTACTTC. Variable domain in full (rest from reference TRBV29-1 and TRBJ2-5): SAVISQKPSRDICQRGTSLTIQCQVDSQVTMMFWYRQQPGQSLTLIATANQGSEATYESGFVIDKFPISRPNLTFSTLTVSNMSPEDSSIYLCSVDWGTSETQYFGPGTRLLVL.

Only a few counts were recorded for this clonotype. This chain links TRBV10-3 with TRBJ2-5; no firm D call. Trimming left V 4 bases short and J 1 base short, with 13 bases between. The CDR3 extends over 15 amino acids. Per germline, CDR1 ENHRY and CDR2 SYGVKD. CDR3 coding DNA: TGTGCCATCAGTGCCGATCGGCAGGTCCAAGAGACCCAGTACTTC. Amino acids: CAISADRQVQETQYF.